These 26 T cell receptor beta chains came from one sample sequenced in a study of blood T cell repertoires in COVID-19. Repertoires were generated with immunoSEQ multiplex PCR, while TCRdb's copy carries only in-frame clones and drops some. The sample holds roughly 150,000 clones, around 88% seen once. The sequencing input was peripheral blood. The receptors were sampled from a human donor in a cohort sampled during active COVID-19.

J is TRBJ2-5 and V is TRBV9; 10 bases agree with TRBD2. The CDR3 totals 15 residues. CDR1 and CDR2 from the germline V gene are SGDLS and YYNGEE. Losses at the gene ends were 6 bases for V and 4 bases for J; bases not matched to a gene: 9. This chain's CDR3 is CASTQASGGGETQYF. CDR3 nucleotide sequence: TGTGCCAGCACCCAGGCCAGCGGGGGGGGAGAGACCCAGTACTTC.

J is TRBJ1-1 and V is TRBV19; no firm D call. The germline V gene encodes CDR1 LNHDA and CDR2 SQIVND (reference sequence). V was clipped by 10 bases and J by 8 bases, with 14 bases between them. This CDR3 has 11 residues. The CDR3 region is CATTLWAEAFF. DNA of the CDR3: TGTGCCACCACCTTGTGGGCAGAAGCTTTCTTT. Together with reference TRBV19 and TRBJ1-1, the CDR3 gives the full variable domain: DGGITQSPKYLFRKEGQNVTLSCEQNLNHDAMYWYRQDPGQGLRLIYYSQIVNDFQKGDIAEGYSVSREKKESFPLTVTSAQKNPTAFYLCATTLWAEAFFGQGTRLTVV.

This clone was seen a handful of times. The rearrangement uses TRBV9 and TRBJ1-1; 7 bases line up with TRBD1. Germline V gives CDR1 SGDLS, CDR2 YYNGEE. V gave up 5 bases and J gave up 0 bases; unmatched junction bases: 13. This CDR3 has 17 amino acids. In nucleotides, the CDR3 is TGTGCCAGCAGTGTTAGGGGGCTTTCGACGGTGAACACTGAAGCTTTCTTT. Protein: CASSVRGLSTVNTEAFF.

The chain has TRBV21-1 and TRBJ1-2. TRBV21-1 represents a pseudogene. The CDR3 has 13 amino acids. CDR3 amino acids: CAAGGQGSGGYTF. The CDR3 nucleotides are TGTGCCGCCGGGGGGCAGGGATCAGGTGGCTACACCTTC.

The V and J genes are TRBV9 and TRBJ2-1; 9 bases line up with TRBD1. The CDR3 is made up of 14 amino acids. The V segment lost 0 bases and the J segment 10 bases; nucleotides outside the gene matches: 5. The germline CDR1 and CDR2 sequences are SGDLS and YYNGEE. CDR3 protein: CASSVGTGALEQFF. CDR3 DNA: TGTGCCAGCAGCGTAGGGACAGGGGCCCTGGAGCAGTTCTTC.

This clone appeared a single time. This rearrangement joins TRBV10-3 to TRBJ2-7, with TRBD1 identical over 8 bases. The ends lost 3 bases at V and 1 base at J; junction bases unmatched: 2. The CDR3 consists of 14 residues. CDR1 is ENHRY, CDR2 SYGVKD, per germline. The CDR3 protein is CAISERDRSYEQYF. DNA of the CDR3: TGTGCCATCAGTGAACGGGACAGGTCCTACGAGCAGTACTTC.

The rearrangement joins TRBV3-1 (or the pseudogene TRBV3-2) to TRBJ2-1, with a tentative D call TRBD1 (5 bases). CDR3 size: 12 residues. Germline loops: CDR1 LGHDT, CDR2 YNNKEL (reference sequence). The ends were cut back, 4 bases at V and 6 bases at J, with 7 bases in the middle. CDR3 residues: CASSPGLNEQFF. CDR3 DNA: TGTGCCAGCAGCCCAGGGCTCAATGAGCAGTTCTTC.

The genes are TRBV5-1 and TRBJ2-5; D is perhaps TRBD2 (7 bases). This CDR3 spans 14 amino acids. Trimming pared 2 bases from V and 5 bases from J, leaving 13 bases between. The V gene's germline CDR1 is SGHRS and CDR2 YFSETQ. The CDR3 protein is CASSFLGGGETQYF. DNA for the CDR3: TGCGCCAGCAGCTTCCTGGGGGGGGGCGAGACCCAGTACTTC.

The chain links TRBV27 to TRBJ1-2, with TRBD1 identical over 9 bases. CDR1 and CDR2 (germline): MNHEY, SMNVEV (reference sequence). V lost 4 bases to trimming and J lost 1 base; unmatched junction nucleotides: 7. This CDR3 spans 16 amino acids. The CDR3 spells CASSSRDRDDNYGYTF. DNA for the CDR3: TGTGCCAGCAGTTCCCGGGACAGGGATGATAACTATGGCTACACCTTC.

The CDR3 loop is CASSDRVDTEAFF. In DNA, the CDR3 is TGTGCCAGCAGCGACAGGGTTGACACTGAAGCTTTCTTT. The gene calls are TRBV6-5 and TRBJ1-1; 7 bases line up with TRBD1. Looked up from germline, CDR1 is MNHEY and CDR2 is SVGAGI. The CDR3 runs to 13 residues. Losses at the gene ends were 6 bases for V and 3 bases for J; bases not matched to a gene: 4.

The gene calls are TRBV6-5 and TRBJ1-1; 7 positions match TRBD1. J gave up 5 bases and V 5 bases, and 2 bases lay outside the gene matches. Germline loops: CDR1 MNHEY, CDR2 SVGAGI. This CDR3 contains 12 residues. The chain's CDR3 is CASSQGVTEAFF. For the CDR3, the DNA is TGTGCCAGCAGTCAGGGGGTAACTGAAGCTTTCTTT.

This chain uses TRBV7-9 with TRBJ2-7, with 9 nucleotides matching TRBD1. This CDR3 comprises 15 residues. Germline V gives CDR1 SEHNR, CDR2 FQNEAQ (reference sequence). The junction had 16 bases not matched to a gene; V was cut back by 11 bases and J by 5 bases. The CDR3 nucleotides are TGTGCCTACTATCCGGGACAGGGTCCCCCGAACGAGCAGTACTTC. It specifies CAYYPGQGPPNEQYF.

CDR3 sequence: CASSPLSGTGSRNYGYTF. CDR3 DNA: TGTGCCAGCAGCCCCCTCTCTGGGACAGGGTCTCGAAACTATGGCTACACCTTC. The chain joins TRBV27 to TRBJ1-2; 9 bases align to TRBD1. Germline CDR1 and CDR2: MNHEY and SMNVEV (reference sequence). Trimming took 6 bases from V and 2 from J; bases not matched to a gene: 16. The CDR3 covers 18 residues.

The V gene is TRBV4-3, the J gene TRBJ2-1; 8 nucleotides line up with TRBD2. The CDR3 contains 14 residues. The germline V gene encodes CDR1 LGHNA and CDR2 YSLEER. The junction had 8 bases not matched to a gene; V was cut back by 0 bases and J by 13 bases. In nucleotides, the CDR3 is TGCGCCAGCAGCCAAGATCGGGTGGGACTAGTCCAGTTCTTC. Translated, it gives CASSQDRVGLVQFF.

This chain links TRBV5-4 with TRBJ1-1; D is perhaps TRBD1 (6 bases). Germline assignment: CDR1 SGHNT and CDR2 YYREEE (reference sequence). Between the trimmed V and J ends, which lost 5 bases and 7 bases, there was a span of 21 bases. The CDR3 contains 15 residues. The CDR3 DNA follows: TGTGCCAGCAGTCCCGCCGGGGGGGCGCGGGGTGAAGCTTTCTTT. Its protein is CASSPAGGARGEAFF.

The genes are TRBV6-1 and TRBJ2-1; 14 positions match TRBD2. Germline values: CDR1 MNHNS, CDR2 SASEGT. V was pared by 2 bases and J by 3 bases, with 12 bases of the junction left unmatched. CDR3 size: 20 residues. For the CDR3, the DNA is TGTGCCAGCAGTGAAAACCCCCGGAGACTAGCGGGAGGGGACTACAATGAGCAGTTCTTC. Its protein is CASSENPRRLAGGDYNEQFF.

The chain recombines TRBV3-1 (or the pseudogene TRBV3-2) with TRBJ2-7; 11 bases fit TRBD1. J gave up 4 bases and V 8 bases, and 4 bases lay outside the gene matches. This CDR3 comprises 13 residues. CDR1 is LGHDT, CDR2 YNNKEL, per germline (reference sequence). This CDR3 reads CASEGQGVYEQYF. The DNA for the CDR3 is TGTGCCAGCGAGGGACAGGGGGTTTACGAGCAGTACTTC.

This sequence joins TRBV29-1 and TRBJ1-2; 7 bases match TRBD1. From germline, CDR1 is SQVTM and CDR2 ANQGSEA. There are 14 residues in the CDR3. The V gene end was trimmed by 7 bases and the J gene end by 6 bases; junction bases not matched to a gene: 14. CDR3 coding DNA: TGCAGCGCCCAGGGCTTCACAGGGGCCAATGGCTACACCTTC. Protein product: CSAQGFTGANGYTF.

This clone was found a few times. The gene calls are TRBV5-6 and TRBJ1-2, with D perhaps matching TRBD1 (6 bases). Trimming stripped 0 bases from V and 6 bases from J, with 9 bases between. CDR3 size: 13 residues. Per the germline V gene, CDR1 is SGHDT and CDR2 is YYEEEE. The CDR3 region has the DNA TGTGCCAGCAGCTTGGCACAGGGTGATGGCTACACCTTC. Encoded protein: CASSLAQGDGYTF.

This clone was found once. CDR3 sequence reads: CSARSQAGYTF. CDR3 nucleotides: TGCAGTGCTAGATCGCAGGCTGGCTACACCTTC. This chain uses TRBV20-1 with TRBJ1-2; D is ambiguous. This CDR3 is built from 11 residues. V was cut by 2 bases and J by 7 bases, with 8 bases left in between. Germline CDR1 and CDR2: DFQATT and SNEGSKA (reference sequence).

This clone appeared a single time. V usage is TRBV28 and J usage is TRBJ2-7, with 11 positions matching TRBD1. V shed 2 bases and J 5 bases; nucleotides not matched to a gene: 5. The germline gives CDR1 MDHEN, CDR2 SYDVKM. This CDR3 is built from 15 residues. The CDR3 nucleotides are TGTGCCAGCAGTTTAAGGACAGGGGGCCTCGACGAGCAGTACTTC. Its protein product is CASSLRTGGLDEQYF.

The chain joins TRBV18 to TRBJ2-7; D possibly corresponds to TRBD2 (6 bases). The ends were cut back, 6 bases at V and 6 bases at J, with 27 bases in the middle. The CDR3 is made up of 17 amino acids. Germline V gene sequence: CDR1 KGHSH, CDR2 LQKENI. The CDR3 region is CASSRNIGQAGTSEQYF. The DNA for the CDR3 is TGTGCCAGCTCGCGAAATATCGGACAAGCAGGGACTTCCGAGCAGTACTTC.

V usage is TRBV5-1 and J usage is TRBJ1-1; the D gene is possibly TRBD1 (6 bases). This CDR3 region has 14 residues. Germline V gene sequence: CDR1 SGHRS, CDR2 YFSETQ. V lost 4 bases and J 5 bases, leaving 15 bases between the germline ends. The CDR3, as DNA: TGCGCCAGCAGCGCGTCAGGGGTAGGAACTGAAGCTTTCTTT. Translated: CASSASGVGTEAFF.

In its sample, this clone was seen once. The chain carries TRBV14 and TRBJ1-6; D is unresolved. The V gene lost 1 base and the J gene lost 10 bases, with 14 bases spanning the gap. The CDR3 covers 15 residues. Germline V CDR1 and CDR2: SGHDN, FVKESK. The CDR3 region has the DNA TGTGCCAGCAGCCAAGGGGCTGGGTATGTCTCACCCCTCCACTTT. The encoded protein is CASSQGAGYVSPLHF.

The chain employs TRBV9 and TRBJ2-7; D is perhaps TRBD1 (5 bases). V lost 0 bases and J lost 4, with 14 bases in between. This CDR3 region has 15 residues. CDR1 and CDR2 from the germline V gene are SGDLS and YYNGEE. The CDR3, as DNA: TGTGCCAGCAGCGTAGGTTGGGGCCAGGCGTACGAGCAGTACTTC. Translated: CASSVGWGQAYEQYF. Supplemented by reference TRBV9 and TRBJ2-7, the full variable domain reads DSGVTQTPKHLITATGQRVTLRCSPRSGDLSVYWYQQSLDQGLQFLIQYYNGEERAKGNILERFSAQQFPDLHSELNLSSLELGDSALYFCASSVGWGQAYEQYFGPGTRLTVT.

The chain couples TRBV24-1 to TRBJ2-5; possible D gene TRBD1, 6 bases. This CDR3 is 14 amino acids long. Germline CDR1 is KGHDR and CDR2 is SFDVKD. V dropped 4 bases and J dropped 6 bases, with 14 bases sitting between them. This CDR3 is CATSDSGRGQTQYF. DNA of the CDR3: TGTGCCACCAGTGACTCGGGCAGGGGACAGACCCAGTACTTC.